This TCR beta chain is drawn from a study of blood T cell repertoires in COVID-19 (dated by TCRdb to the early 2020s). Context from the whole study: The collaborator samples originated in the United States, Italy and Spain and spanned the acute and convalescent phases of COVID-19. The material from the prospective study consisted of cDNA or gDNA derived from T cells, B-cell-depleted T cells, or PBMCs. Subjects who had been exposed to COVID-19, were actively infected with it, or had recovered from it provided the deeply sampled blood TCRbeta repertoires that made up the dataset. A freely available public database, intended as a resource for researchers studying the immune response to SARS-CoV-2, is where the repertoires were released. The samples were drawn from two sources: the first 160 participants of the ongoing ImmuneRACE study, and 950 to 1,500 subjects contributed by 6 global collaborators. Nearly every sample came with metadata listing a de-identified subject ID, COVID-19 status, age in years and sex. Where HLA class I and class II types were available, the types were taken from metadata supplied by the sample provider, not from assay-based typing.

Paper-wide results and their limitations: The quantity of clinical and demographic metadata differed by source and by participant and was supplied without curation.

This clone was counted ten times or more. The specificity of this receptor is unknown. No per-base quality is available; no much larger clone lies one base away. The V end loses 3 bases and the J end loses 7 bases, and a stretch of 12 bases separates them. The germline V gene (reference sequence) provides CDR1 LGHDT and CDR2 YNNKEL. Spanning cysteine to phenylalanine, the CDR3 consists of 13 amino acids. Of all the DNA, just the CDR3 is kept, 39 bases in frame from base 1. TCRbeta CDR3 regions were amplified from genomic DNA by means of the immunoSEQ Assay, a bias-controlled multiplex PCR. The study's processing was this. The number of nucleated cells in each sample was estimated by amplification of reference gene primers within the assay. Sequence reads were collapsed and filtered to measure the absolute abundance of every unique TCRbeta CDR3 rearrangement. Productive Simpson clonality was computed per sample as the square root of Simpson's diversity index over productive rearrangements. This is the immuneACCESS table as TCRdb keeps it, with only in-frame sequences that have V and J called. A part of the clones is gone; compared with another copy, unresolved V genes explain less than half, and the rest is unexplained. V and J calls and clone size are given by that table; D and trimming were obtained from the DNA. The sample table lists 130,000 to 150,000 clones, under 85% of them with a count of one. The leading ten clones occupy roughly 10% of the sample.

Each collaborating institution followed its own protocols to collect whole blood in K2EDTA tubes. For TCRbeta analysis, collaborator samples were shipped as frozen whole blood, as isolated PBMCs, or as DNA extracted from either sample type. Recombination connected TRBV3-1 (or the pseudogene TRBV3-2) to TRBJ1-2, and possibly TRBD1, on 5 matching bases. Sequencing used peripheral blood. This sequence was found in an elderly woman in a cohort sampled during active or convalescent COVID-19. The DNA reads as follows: TGTGCCAGCAGCCATGTAGGGGAGGTTGGCTACACCTTC. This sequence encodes CASSHVGEVGYTF.